This T cell receptor beta chain was observed in a study of graft-versus-host responses after intestinal transplantation. In the case of this clone: Its antigen is not identified.

The repertoire was sequenced with immunoSEQ multiplex PCR; TCRdb's copy has only in-frame clones and lacks some. The data show some 110,000 clones, with 75% to 95% seen just once and about 0.18% held by the top ten. Between the trimmed V and J ends, which lost 0 bases and 8 bases, there was a span of 17 bases. Per germline, CDR1 MNHNY and CDR2 SVGAGI (reference sequence). This CDR3 is built from 16 residues. The chain has TRBV6-6 and TRBJ2-1; the D gene is possibly TRBD1 (6 bases). This sample comprised unstimulated CD4+ T cells sorted from spleen or lymph node cells, obtained before intestinal transplant. The TCR originated in a human donor who received an intestinal transplant. CDR3 nucleotide sequence: TGTGCCAGCAGTTACTCAATAGGGGGAGTAACCGATGAGCAGTTCTTC. This encodes CASSYSIGGVTDEQFF.